The source of this T cell receptor (beta chain) is a study of cytomegalovirus exposure and HLA in healthy donors. Looking at the study overall: The early release's HLA-typed donors yielded 80 million to 95 million unique TCRs. Overall study findings and caveats: An analysis done earlier found most TCR beta V segments productive about 87% or about 30% of the time. Reports credit the classifier with highly specific, highly sensitive diagnosis of cytomegalovirus status.

The PCR used 60 Vbeta and 13 Jbeta primers. The repertoire was sequenced with immunoSEQ multiplex PCR; TCRdb's copy has only in-frame clones and lacks some. The sample includes roughly 100,000 clones, roughly 69% of them seen just once. As regards this clone: Its antigen remains unknown.

The sequence was collected from a man aged 45-60 years in good health and CMV-seropositive. Sequenced: PBMCs.

CDR3 sequence (DNA): TGCGCCAGCAGACCTGGGACAGGGAGAGGTCAGCCCCAGCATTTT. Translating it yields CASRPGTGRGQPQHF. The gene calls are TRBV5-1 and TRBJ1-5, with 9 bases lining up with TRBD1. The V segment lost 5 bases and the J segment 6 bases; nucleotides outside the gene matches: 9. CDR1 is SGHRS, CDR2 YFSETQ, per germline. This CDR3 comprises 15 residues.